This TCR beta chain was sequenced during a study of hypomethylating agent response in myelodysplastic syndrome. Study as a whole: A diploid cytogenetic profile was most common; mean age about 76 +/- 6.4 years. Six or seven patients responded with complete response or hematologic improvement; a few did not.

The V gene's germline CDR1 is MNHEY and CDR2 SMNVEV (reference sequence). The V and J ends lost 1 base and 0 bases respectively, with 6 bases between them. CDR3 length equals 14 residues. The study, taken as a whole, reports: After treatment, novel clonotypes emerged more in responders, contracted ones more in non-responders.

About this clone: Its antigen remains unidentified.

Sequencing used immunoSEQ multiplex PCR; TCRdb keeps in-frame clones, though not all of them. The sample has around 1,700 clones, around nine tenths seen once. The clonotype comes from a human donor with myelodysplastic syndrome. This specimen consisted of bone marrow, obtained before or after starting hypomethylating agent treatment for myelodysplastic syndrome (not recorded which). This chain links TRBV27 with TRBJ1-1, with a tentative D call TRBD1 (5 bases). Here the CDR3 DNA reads TGTGCCAGCAGTTTATGGGGCTTGAACACTGAAGCTTTCTTT. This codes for CASSLWGLNTEAFF.